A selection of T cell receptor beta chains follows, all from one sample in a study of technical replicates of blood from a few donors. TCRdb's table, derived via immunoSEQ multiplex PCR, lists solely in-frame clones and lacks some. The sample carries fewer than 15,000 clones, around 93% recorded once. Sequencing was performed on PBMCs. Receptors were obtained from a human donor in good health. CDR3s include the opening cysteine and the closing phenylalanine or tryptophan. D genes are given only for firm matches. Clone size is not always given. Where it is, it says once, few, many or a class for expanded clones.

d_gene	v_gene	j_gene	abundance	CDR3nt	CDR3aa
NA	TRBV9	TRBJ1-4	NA	TGTGCCAGCCAAAGGGGCTACTTGTCTAATGAAAAACTGTTTTTT	CASQRGYLSNEKLFF
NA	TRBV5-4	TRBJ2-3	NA	TGTGCCAGCAGCTTGGGCAGGGGCCCAGATACGCAGTATTTT	CASSLGRGPDTQYF
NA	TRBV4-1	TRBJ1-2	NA	TGCGCCAGCAGCCCCGGGTGGGTTTCGGAGGGGTTCAGTGGCTACACCTTC	CASSPGWVSEGFSGYTF
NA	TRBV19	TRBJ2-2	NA	TGTGCCAGTAGGCAGGGGACCACCGGGGAGCTGTTTTTT	CASRQGTTGELFF
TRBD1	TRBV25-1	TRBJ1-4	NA	TGTGCCAGCAGTGGGGACAGGCAATTTGCAACTAATGAAAAACTGTTTTTT	CASSGDRQFATNEKLFF
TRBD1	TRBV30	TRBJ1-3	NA	TGTGCCTGGGTGACAGGGCGTGGAAACACCATATATTTT	CAWVTGRGNTIYF
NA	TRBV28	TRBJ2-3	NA	TGTGCCAGCAGTTTTCTAGCAGGCACAGATACGCAGTATTTT	CASSFLAGTDTQYF
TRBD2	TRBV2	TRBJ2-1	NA	TGTGCCAGCAGTGAAGCGGGAGGGTCCTACAATGAGCAGTTCTTC	CASSEAGGSYNEQFF
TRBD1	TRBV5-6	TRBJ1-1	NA	TGTGCCAGCAGCTTGGAGGGGACAGCAAAAGCTTTCTTT	CASSLEGTAKAFF
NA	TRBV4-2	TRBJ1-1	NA	TGTGCCAGCAGCCCCTCCGGGGACTACACTGAAGCTTTCTTT	CASSPSGDYTEAFF
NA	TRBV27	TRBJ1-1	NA	TGTGCCAGCAGTTTAGAGGGTAAAGGCACTGAAGCTTTCTTT	CASSLEGKGTEAFF
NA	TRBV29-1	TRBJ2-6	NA	TGCAGCGTTAATGAGGTTGATAGGTTCTCTGGGGCCAACGTCCTGACTTTC	CSVNEVDRFSGANVLTF
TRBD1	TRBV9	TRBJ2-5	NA	TGTGCCAGCAGCTTGCGACAGGGGGCCGAGACCCAGTACTTC	CASSLRQGAETQYF
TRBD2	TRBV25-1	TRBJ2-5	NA	TGTGCCAGCACTAGCGGAACCCAAGAGACCCAGTACTTC	CASTSGTQETQYF
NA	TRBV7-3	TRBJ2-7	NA	TGTGCCAGCAGCTTAACGTCAGGATATTCCCCCTCCGAGCAGTACTTC	CASSLTSGYSPSEQYF
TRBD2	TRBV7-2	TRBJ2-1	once	TGTGCCAGCAGCCTAGGGACTAGCGGGAGCTTCAATGAGCAGTTCTTC	CASSLGTSGSFNEQFF
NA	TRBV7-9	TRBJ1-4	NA	TGTGCCAGCAGCTTAGGACCCGGGACTGCCAATGAAAAACTGTTTTTT	CASSLGPGTANEKLFF
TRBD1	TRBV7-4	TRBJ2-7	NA	TGTGCCAGCAGCTCTACAGGGACAGAGTCGATTTACGAGCAGTACTTC	CASSSTGTESIYEQYF
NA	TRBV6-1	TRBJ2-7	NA	TGTGCCAGCAGTGAATCTCTAGCGAGACACGAGCAGTACTTC	CASSESLARHEQYF
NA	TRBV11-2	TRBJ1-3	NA	TGTGCCAGCAGCTTAGATCCAGGGGCTATTGGAAACACCATATATTTT	CASSLDPGAIGNTIYF
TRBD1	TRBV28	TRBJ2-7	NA	TGTGCCAGCAAGGGGTCGGGGACAGGGGGTCTGGAGCAGTACTTC	CASKGSGTGGLEQYF
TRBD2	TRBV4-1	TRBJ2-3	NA	TGCGCCAGCAGCCAAGATCCGGGACTAGAGACAGATACGCAGTATTTT	CASSQDPGLETDTQYF
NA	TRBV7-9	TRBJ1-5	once	TGTGCCAGCAGCATGACAGAGAATCAGCCCCAGCATTTT	CASSMTENQPQHF
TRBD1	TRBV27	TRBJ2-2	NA	TGTGCCAGCAGTTTAAAGGGGGCTCGGGGGGAGCTGTTTTTT	CASSLKGARGELFF
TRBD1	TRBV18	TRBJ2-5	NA	TGTGCCAGCTCACCTTCGGGGACAGGGACTGGAGAGACCCAGTACTTC	CASSPSGTGTGETQYF
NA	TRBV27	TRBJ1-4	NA	TGTGCCACCGGATCGGGGGGTGAAAAACTGTTTTTT	CATGSGGEKLFF
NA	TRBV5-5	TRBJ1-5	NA	TGTGCCAGCAGTGGGGCAGGGTACTTAGAACCATCGAATCAGCCCCAGCATTTT	CASSGAGYLEPSNQPQHF
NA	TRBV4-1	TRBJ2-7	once	TGCGCCAGCAGCCAAGAAGGACCGGGAATCTCCTACGAGCAGTACTTC	CASSQEGPGISYEQYF
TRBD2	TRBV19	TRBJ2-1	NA	TGTGCCAGTATAGCCGGGACTAGCGGCTACAATGAGCAGTTCTTC	CASIAGTSGYNEQFF
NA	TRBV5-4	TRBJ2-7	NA	TGTGCCAGCAGCTTGAGGGGCGGAAACTACGAGCAGTACTTC	CASSLRGGNYEQYF
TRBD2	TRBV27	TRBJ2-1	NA	TGTGCCAGCAGTATGACTAGCGGGGGCAATGAGCAGTTCTTC	CASSMTSGGNEQFF
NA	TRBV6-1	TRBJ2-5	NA	TGTGCCAGCAGTTTTACTCAGACCCAGTACTTC	CASSFTQTQYF
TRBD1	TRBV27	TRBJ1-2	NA	TGTGCCAGCAAGGGGACAGGGGATGGCTACACCTTC	CASKGTGDGYTF
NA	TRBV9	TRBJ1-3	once	TGTGCCAGCAGCGTAGGTGGGACAAAGGAAGGAAACACCATATATTTT	CASSVGGTKEGNTIYF
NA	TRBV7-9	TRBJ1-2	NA	TGTGCCAGCAGCCCCCCGGGGGGGCACTATGGCTACACCTTC	CASSPPGGHYGYTF
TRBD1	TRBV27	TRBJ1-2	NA	TGTGCCAGCAGCCCCGGGACAGGGGTCAACTATGGCTACACCTTC	CASSPGTGVNYGYTF
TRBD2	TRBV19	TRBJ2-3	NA	TGTGCCAGTAGTAGCAGCCGACTAGCGGGAGTAGATACGCAGTATTTT	CASSSSRLAGVDTQYF
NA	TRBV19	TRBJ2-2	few	TGTGCCAGTAGTATGAGGAGGGCATTCAACACCGGGGAGCTGTTTTTT	CASSMRRAFNTGELFF
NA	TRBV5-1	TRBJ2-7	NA	TGCGCCAGCAGCTCTTGGCAGGCGCCCTACGAGCAGTACTTC	CASSSWQAPYEQYF
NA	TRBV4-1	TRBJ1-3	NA	TGCGCCGACCGGGGAGCCGGAAACACCATATATTTT	CADRGAGNTIYF
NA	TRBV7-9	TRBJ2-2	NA	TGTGCCAGCAGCTTAACTAGTATTCTGAACACCGGGGAGCTGTTTTTT	CASSLTSILNTGELFF
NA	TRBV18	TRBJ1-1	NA	TGTGCCAGCTCACCAACCTCTGGACAGAACACTGAAGCTTTCTTT	CASSPTSGQNTEAFF
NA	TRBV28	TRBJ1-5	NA	TGTGCCAGCAGCCCAGTAATCAATAGCAATCAGCCCCAGCATTTT	CASSPVINSNQPQHF